Sequencing of this TCR beta chain was carried out in a study of blood T cell repertoires in COVID-19. Study overall: COVID-19 samples, acute and convalescent, were from the United States, Italy and Spain. The cDNA or gDNA used as material had been derived from T cells, B-cell-depleted T cells, or PBMCs.

This clone was detected once. In the study's own analysis: Amplified reference gene primers provided the basis for estimating nucleated cell counts. Libraries were prepared by immunoSEQ multiplex PCR; TCRdb keeps only in-frame clonotypes and omits some of them. That table is the source of V, J and clone size, and D and trimming were worked out from the DNA. The sample carries around 99,000 clones, approximately 82% recorded once. The CDR3 spans 15 residues. In germline, CDR1 is MNHEY, CDR2 SMNVEV (reference sequence). V dropped 6 bases and J dropped 2; count of bases not matched to a gene: 5. The gene calls are TRBV27 and TRBJ1-3, with 9 bases matching TRBD1. Sequences were obtained from peripheral blood. The TCR comes from an elderly woman with active or convalescent COVID-19. This chain's CDR3 is CASRGQGTAGNTIYF. The CDR3 nucleotides read TGTGCCAGCAGGGGACAGGGTACGGCTGGAAACACCATATATTTT.